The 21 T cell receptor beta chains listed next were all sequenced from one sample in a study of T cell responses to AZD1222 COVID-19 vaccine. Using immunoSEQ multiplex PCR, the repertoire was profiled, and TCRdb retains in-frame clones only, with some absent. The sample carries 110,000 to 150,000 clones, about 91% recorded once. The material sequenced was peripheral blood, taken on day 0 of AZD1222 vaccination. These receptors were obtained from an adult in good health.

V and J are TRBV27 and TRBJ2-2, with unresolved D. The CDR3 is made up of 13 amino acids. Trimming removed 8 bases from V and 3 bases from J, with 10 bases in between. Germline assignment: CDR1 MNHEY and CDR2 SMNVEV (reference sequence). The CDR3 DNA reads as TGTGCCAGCTTTTTAAGGGACACCGGGGAGCTGTTTTTT. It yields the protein CASFLRDTGELFF.

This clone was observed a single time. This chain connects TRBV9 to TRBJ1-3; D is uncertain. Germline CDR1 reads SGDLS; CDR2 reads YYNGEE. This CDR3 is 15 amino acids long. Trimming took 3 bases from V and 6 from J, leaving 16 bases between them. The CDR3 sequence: CASSAGPTGKNTIYF. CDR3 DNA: TGTGCCAGCAGCGCCGGACCGACCGGCAAAAACACCATATATTTT.

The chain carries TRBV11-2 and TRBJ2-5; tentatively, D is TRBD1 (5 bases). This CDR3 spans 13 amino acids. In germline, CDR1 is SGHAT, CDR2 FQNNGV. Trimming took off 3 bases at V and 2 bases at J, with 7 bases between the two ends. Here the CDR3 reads CASSLTVQETQYF. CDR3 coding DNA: TGTGCCAGCAGCTTGACAGTTCAAGAGACCCAGTACTTC. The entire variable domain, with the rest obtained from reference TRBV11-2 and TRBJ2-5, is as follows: EAGVAQSPRYKIIEKRQSVAFWCNPISGHATLYWYQQILGQGPKLLIQFQNNGVVDDSQLPKDRFSAERLKGVDSTLKIQPAKLEDSAVYLCASSLTVQETQYFGPGTRLLVL.

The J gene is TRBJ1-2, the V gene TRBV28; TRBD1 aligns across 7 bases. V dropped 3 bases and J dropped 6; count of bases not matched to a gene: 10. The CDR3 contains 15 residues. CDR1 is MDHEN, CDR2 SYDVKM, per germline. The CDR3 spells CASSFLDREEDGYTF. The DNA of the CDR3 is TGTGCCAGCAGTTTCCTCGACAGGGAGGAGGATGGCTACACCTTC.

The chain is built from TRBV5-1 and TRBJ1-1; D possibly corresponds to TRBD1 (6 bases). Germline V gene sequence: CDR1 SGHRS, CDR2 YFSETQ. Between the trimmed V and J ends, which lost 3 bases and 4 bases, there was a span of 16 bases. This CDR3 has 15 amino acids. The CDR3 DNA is TGCGCCAGCAGCTCGAACAGGGTTTTCGGCACTGAAGCTTTCTTT. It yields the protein CASSSNRVFGTEAFF.

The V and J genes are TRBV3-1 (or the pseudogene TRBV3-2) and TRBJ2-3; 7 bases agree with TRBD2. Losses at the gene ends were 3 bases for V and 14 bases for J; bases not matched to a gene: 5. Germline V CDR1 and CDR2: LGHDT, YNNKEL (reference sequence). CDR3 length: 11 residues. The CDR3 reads CASSHSGRGYF. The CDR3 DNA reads TGTGCCAGCAGCCATTCAGGGAGGGGGTATTTT.

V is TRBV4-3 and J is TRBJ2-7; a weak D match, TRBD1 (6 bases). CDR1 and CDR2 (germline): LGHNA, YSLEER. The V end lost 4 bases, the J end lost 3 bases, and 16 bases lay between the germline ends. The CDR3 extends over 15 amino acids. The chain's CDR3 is CASSPYQGNSYEQYF. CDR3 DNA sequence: TGCGCCAGCAGCCCCTACCAGGGGAATAGCTACGAGCAGTACTTC.

The CDR3 region is CASTLTGTNYGYTF. CDR3 nucleotide sequence: TGTGCCAGCACCCTCACCGGGACTAACTATGGCTACACCTTC. The chain uses TRBV2 and TRBJ1-2, with D hard to call. Trimming removed 7 bases at V and 0 bases at J, with 12 bases between. The CDR3 is made up of 14 amino acids. Per germline, CDR1 SNHLY and CDR2 FYNNEI. The full variable domain, completed using reference TRBV2 and TRBJ1-2, is EPEVTQTPSHQVTQMGQEVILRCVPISNHLYFYWYRQILGQKVEFLVSFYNNEISEKSEIFDDQFSVERPDGSNFTLKIRSTKLEDSAMYFCASTLTGTNYGYTFGSGTRLTVV.

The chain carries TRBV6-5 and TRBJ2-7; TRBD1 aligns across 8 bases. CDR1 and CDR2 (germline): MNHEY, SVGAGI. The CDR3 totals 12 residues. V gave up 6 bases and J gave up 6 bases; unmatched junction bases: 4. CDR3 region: CASRGGQAEQYF. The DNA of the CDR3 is TGTGCCAGCAGGGGGGGACAGGCCGAGCAGTACTTC.

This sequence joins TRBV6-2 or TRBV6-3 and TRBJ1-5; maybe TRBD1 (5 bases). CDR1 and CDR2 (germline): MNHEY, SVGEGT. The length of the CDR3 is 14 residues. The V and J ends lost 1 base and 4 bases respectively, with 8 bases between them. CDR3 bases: TGTGCCAGCAGTTACTTCTCAGGGAATCAGCCCCAGCATTTT. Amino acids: CASSYFSGNQPQHF.

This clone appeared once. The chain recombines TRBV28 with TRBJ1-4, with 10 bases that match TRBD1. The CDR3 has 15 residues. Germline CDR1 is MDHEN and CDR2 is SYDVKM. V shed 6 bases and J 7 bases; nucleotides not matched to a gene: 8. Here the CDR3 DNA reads TGTGCCAGCAGGGAGGGGGGACAGGGGTTTGAAAAACTGTTTTTT. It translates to CASREGGQGFEKLFF.

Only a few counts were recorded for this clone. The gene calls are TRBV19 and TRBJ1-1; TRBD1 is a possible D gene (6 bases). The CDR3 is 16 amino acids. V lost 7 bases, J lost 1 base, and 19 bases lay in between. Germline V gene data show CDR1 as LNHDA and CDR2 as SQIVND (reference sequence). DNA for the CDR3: TGTGCCAGTAAGGGGGATTCAGGGGCGACGAACACTGAAGCTTTCTTT. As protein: CASKGDSGATNTEAFF. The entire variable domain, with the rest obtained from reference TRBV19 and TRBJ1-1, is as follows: DGGITQSPKYLFRKEGQNVTLSCEQNLNHDAMYWYRQDPGQGLRLIYYSQIVNDFQKGDIAEGYSVSREKKESFPLTVTSAQKNPTAFYLCASKGDSGATNTEAFFGQGTRLTVV.

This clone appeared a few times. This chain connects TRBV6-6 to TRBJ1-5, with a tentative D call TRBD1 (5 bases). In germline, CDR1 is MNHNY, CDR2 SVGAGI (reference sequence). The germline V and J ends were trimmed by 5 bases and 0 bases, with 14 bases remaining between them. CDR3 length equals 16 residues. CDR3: CASSPSGAFSNQPQHF. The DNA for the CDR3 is TGTGCCAGCAGTCCCTCCGGGGCTTTTAGCAATCAGCCCCAGCATTTT.

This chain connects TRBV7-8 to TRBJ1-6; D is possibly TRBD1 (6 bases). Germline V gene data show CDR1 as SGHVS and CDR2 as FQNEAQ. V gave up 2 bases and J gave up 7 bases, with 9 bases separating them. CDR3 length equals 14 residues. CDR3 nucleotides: TGTGCCAGCAGCTTAAGTGGACAGAATTCACCCCTCCACTTT. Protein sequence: CASSLSGQNSPLHF.

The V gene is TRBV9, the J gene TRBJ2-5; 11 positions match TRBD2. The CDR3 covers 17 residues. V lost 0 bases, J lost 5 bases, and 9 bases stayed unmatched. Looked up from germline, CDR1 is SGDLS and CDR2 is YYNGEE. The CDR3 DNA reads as TGTGCCAGCAGCGTAGGATTTAGCGGGGGGGAATGGGAGACCCAGTACTTC. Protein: CASSVGFSGGEWETQYF.

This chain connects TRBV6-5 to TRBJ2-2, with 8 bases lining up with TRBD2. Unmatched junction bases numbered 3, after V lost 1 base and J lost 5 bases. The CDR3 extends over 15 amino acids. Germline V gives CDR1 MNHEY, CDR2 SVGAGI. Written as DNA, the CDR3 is TGTGCCAGCAGTTACTTGGCGGGGGGAACCGGGGAGCTGTTTTTT. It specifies CASSYLAGGTGELFF.

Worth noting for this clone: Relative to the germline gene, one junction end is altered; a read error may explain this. CDR3 loop: CASSPNLGTGPLHF. As DNA, the CDR3 is TGTGCCAGCAGCCCAAACCTCGGGACAGGTCCGCTCCACTTC. This chain joins TRBV7-9 and TRBJ2-5, with TRBD1 matching 8 bases. CDR1 and CDR2 from the germline V gene are SEHNR and FQNEAQ (reference sequence). The CDR3 loop spans 14 amino acids. Drawing the rest from reference TRBV7-9 and TRBJ2-5, the complete variable domain is DTGVSQNPRHKITKRGQNVTFRCDPISEHNRLYWYRQTLGQGPEFLTYFQNEAQLEKSRLLSDRFSAERPKGSFSTLEIQRTEQGDSAMYLCASSPNLGTGPLHFGPGTRLLVL.

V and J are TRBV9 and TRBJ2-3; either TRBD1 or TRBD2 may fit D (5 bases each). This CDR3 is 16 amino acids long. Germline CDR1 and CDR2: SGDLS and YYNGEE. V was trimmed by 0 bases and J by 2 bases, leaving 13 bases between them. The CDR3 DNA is TGTGCCAGCAGCGTAGGGGGGAACAGGATCACAGATACGCAGTATTTT. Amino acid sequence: CASSVGGNRITDTQYF.

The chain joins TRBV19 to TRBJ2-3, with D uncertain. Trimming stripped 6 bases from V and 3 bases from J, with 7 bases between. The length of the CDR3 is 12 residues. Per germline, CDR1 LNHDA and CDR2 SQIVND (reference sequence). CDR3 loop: CASSPMTDTQYF. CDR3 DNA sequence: TGTGCCAGTAGCCCGATGACAGATACGCAGTATTTT.

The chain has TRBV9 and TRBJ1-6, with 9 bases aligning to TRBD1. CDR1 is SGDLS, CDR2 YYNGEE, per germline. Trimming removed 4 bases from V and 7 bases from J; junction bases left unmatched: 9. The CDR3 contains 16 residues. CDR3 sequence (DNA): TGTGCCAGCAGCCCTAAAAAGGGACAGGGCAATTCACCCCTCCACTTT. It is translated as CASSPKKGQGNSPLHF.

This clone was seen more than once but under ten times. The chain's CDR3 is CASSSGVFKGAAGTDTQYF. The CDR3 DNA reads as TGTGCCAGCAGCTCAGGGGTTTTTAAGGGGGCCGCCGGGACAGATACGCAGTATTTT. The chain employs TRBV7-9 and TRBJ2-3; TRBD1 matches 7 bases. Unmatched junction bases numbered 19, after V lost 4 bases and J lost 3 bases. The V gene's germline CDR1 is SEHNR and CDR2 FQNEAQ (reference sequence). There are 19 residues in the CDR3.